These 21 T cell receptor beta chains share one sample of origin, sequenced in a study of T cells expressing NK-cell markers. TCRdb derives one entry per CDR3 protein from the 5' RACE reads, leaving out DNA. This sample's table has under 500,000 distinct CDR3 sequences. Sequenced material: blood T cells: a sorted CD56 or NKG2C T cell subset, CD4+ or CD8+ T cells, or bulk PBMC T cells (not recorded which). The receptors shown here come from a woman between 18 and 70 years old in good health.

The gene calls are TRBV29-1 and TRBJ2-7; no DNA is available, so the TRBD1 call from TCRdb remains unchecked. Germline loops: CDR1 SQVTM, CDR2 ANQGSEA. The CDR3 extends over 14 amino acids. CDR3 protein: CSVRGGSGGYEQYF.

The chain recombines TRBV7-2 with TRBJ2-5; TCRdb's assignment of TRBD2 cannot be checked, as there is no DNA. Per the germline V gene, CDR1 is SGHTA and CDR2 is FQGNSA. The CDR3 runs 13 residues. Here the CDR3 reads CAGNDGLQETQYF.

V and J are TRBV19 and TRBJ2-1; TCRdb's assignment of TRBD1 cannot be checked, as there is no DNA. CDR3 size: 13 residues. Germline V lookup: CDR1 LNHDA, CDR2 SQIVND (reference sequence). Here the CDR3 reads CASTPGDYNEQFF.

This chain connects TRBV29-1 to TRBJ2-1. The CDR3 covers 12 residues. Germline V gene lookup returns CDR1 SQVTM and CDR2 ANQGSEA. The CDR3 sequence is CSVVIAYNEQFF.

The chain uses TRBV7-8 and TRBJ1-4; without DNA, the TCRdb call of TRBD1 cannot be checked. The CDR3 covers 16 residues. The germline CDR1 and CDR2 sequences are SGHVS and FQNEAQ. CDR3 protein: CASSFRRDRGNEKLFF.

V and J are TRBV5-1 and TRBJ2-1; TCRdb gives TRBD2 as the D gene, but with no DNA this cannot be confirmed. Germline-derived CDR1 and CDR2 are SGHRS and YFSETQ. The CDR3 covers 15 residues. CDR3 protein: CASSSGLAGADEQFF.

The CDR3 protein is CATSIGDTNYEQYF. The chain has TRBV15 and TRBJ2-7. The length of the CDR3 is 14 residues. Germline V lookup: CDR1 LNHNV, CDR2 YYDKDF (reference sequence).

The chain joins TRBV21-1 to TRBJ2-7. TRBV21-1 is termed a pseudogene. The length of the CDR3 is 13 residues. This chain's CDR3 is CASSKGDAYEQYF.

The chain joins TRBV5-1 to TRBJ1-1. This CDR3 spans 14 amino acids. Per germline, CDR1 SGHRS and CDR2 YFSETQ. The CDR3 here is CASSSRQADTEAFF. Supplemented by reference TRBV5-1 and TRBJ1-1, the full variable domain reads KAGVTQTPRYLIKTRGQQVTLSCSPISGHRSVSWYQQTPGQGLQFLFEYFSETQRNKGNFPGRFSGRQFSNSRSEMNVSTLELGDSALYLCASSSRQADTEAFFGQGTRLTVV.

This chain joins TRBV5-1 and TRBJ2-5; lacking DNA, the TRBD2 call made by TCRdb goes unchecked. Germline V gene sequence: CDR1 SGHRS, CDR2 YFSETQ. The CDR3 runs to 14 residues. The CDR3 protein is CASMASGGKRTQYF.

The chain is built from TRBV7-9 and TRBJ1-4. Germline CDR1 is SEHNR and CDR2 is FQNEAQ (reference sequence). This CDR3 has 16 residues. The CDR3 sequence: CASSLSVSGLTEKLFF. The full variable domain, rest sourced from reference TRBV7-9 and TRBJ1-4, is DTGVSQNPRHKITKRGQNVTFRCDPISEHNRLYWYRQTLGQGPEFLTYFQNEAQLEKSRLLSDRFSAERPKGSFSTLEIQRTEQGDSAMYLCASSLSVSGLTEKLFFGSGTQLSVL.

The chain uses TRBV12-3 or TRBV12-4 and TRBJ1-1; TCRdb picks TRBD1, but there is no DNA to check that call. The CDR3 extends over 14 amino acids. The CDR3 spells CASSFGQVNTEAFF.

The chain has TRBV12-3 or TRBV12-4 and TRBJ1-1. This CDR3 spans 13 amino acids. CDR3 sequence: CASSLRTDAQAFF.

The chain links TRBV18 to TRBJ2-3; lacking DNA, the TRBD1 call made by TCRdb goes unchecked. The germline gives CDR1 KGHSH, CDR2 LQKENI. The CDR3 has 16 amino acids. The CDR3 is CASSPPFRLDRGTQYF.

V gene TRBV5-1 combines with J gene TRBJ2-1. Germline V gene lookup returns CDR1 SGHRS and CDR2 YFSETQ. This CDR3 contains 16 residues. CDR3 in amino acids: CASSLGASSSYNEQFF.

The chain couples TRBV12-3 or TRBV12-4 to TRBJ1-1. This CDR3 comprises 13 residues. CDR3 protein: CASSLKGNTEAFF.

This sequence joins TRBV3-1 and TRBJ2-3. This CDR3 has 13 amino acids. Germline values: CDR1 LGHDT, CDR2 YNNKEL (reference sequence). Here the CDR3 reads CASSQGYVDTQYF.

The chain combines TRBV24-1 with TRBJ2-3; the TRBD2 assignment by TCRdb is unverifiable without DNA. Germline V gene lookup returns CDR1 KGHDR and CDR2 SFDVKD. This CDR3 region has 14 residues. The CDR3 protein is CATAEARDTDTQYF.

This chain joins TRBV11-2 and TRBJ2-5; TCRdb calls TRBD1, which cannot be checked without DNA. This CDR3 has 14 residues. Germline V gives CDR1 SGHAT, CDR2 FQNNGV. CDR3 region: CASSSPGYQETQYF.

The CDR3 sequence is CASSDGAYYNEQFF. The chain recombines TRBV3-1 with TRBJ2-1; there is no DNA to check the TCRdb D call of TRBD1. Germline CDR1 is LGHDT and CDR2 is YNNKEL (reference sequence). There are 14 residues in the CDR3.

This sequence joins TRBV5-1 and TRBJ1-1; the D call from TCRdb, TRBD1, cannot be confirmed without DNA. Germline loops: CDR1 SGHRS, CDR2 YFSETQ. The CDR3 covers 14 residues. CDR3 amino acids: CASSGGGRDAEAFF.